Listed below are T cell receptor beta chains from one sample, sequenced in a study of T cells in Graves' hyperthyroidism and ophthalmopathy. TCRdb processed the multiplex PCR reads anew with MiXCR; each CDR3 protein has one entry. In the table there are hundreds of thousands of distinct CDR3 sequences, over 35% of which are singletons. Sequenced sample: blood. The receptors originated from a woman in her 40s with Graves' hyperthyroidism. Both conserved end residues are part of each CDR3. A D gene is named only where the DNA matches it firmly. Not every row has a clone size; where given, it reads once, few, many or a size class.

D gene: TRBD1
J gene: TRBJ2-7
CDR3 length: 15
clone size: -
V gene: TRBV13
CDR3 protein: CASSVWTGGPYEQYF
CDR3 DNA: TGTGCCAGCAGCGTTTGGACAGGTGGTCCCTACGAGCAGTACTTC

D gene: -
J gene: TRBJ2-5
CDR3 length: 13
clone size: many
V gene: TRBV29-1
CDR3 protein: CSVNMRGRETQYF
CDR3 DNA: TGCAGCGTTAATATGAGGGGCCGAGAGACCCAGTACTTC

D gene: TRBD2
J gene: TRBJ2-7
CDR3 length: 18
clone size: -
V gene: TRBV7-2
CDR3 protein: CASSGHRGGGGIFNEQYF
CDR3 DNA: TGTGCCAGCAGCGGACACCGGGGGGGCGGGGGGATATTTAACGAGCAGTACTTC

D gene: -
J gene: TRBJ1-2
CDR3 length: 13
clone size: -
V gene: TRBV25-1
CDR3 protein: CASSVTQNYGYTF
CDR3 DNA: TGTGCCAGCAGTGTAACTCAGAACTATGGCTACACCTTC

D gene: TRBD1
J gene: TRBJ1-2
CDR3 length: 14
clone size: few
V gene: TRBV7-8
CDR3 protein: CASSPRQGDDGYTF
CDR3 DNA: TGTGCCAGCAGCCCCCGACAGGGTGATGATGGCTACACCTTC

D gene: -
J gene: TRBJ2-2
CDR3 length: 12
clone size: -
V gene: TRBV12-3/TRBV12-4
CDR3 protein: CASSFGYGELFF
CDR3 DNA: TGTGCCAGCAGTTTCGGCTACGGGGAGCTGTTTTTT

D gene: -
J gene: TRBJ2-5
CDR3 length: 15
clone size: few
V gene: TRBV29-1
CDR3 protein: CSVENSRGDRETQYF
CDR3 DNA: TGCAGCGTTGAGAACTCGAGGGGGGACCGGGAGACCCAGTACTTC

D gene: -
J gene: TRBJ2-2
CDR3 length: 15
clone size: -
V gene: TRBV7-2
CDR3 protein: CASSARGGGTGELFF
CDR3 DNA: TGTGCCAGCAGCGCCAGGGGTGGGGGAACCGGGGAGCTGTTTTTT

D gene: TRBD1
J gene: TRBJ1-1
CDR3 length: 11
clone size: -
V gene: TRBV29-1
CDR3 protein: CSQRGQGEAFF
CDR3 DNA: TGCAGCCAGCGTGGACAGGGAGAAGCTTTCTTT

D gene: -
J gene: TRBJ1-2
CDR3 length: 15
clone size: -
V gene: TRBV9
CDR3 protein: CASSVVPTINYGYTF
CDR3 DNA: TGTGCCAGCAGCGTAGTCCCCACTATAAACTATGGCTACACCTTC

D gene: -
J gene: TRBJ2-7
CDR3 length: 16
clone size: few
V gene: TRBV5-1
CDR3 protein: CASSPPLGSTSYEQYF
CDR3 DNA: TGTGCCAGCAGCCCCCCCCTCGGGTCGACCTCCTACGAGCAGTACTTC

D gene: -
J gene: TRBJ2-3
CDR3 length: 14
clone size: -
V gene: TRBV7-2
CDR3 protein: CASSLTRVVDTQYF
CDR3 DNA: TGTGCCAGCAGCTTGACTAGGGTGGTGGATACGCAGTATTTT

D gene: -
J gene: TRBJ2-6
CDR3 length: 16
clone size: few
V gene: TRBV7-9
CDR3 protein: CASSSRRDSGANVLTF
CDR3 DNA: TGTGCCAGCAGCAGCCGACGGGACTCTGGGGCCAACGTCCTGACTTTC

D gene: TRBD2
J gene: TRBJ2-2
CDR3 length: 17
clone size: few
V gene: TRBV6-1
CDR3 protein: CASSPTLAGGPVGELFF
CDR3 DNA: TGTGCCAGCAGCCCCACATTAGCGGGAGGGCCGGTCGGGGAGCTGTTTTTT

D gene: TRBD1
J gene: TRBJ1-1
CDR3 length: 15
clone size: many
V gene: TRBV6-6
CDR3 protein: CASSYSGQQNTEAFF
CDR3 DNA: TGTGCCAGCAGTTACTCGGGACAGCAGAACACTGAAGCTTTCTTT

D gene: TRBD1
J gene: TRBJ2-6
CDR3 length: 16
clone size: many
V gene: TRBV20-1
CDR3 protein: CSARDQGASGANVLTF
CDR3 DNA: TGCAGTGCTAGGGATCAGGGGGCCTCTGGGGCCAACGTCCTGACTTTC

D gene: -
J gene: TRBJ1-1
CDR3 length: 16
clone size: -
V gene: TRBV5-1
CDR3 protein: CASSSGTGGVNTEAFF
CDR3 DNA: TGCGCCAGCAGCTCAGGGACCGGAGGGGTGAACACTGAAGCTTTCTTT

D gene: -
J gene: TRBJ2-6
CDR3 length: 16
clone size: many
V gene: TRBV19
CDR3 protein: CASSIGGAPGANVLTF
CDR3 DNA: TGTGCCAGTAGTATAGGGGGGGCGCCTGGGGCCAACGTCCTGACTTTC

D gene: TRBD2
J gene: TRBJ2-7
CDR3 length: 15
clone size: many
V gene: TRBV4-1
CDR3 protein: CASSQDGRQGGEQYF
CDR3 DNA: TGCGCCAGCAGCCAAGACGGGAGGCAGGGAGGCGAGCAGTACTTC

D gene: -
J gene: TRBJ1-2
CDR3 length: 15
clone size: many
V gene: TRBV6-5
CDR3 protein: CASSRNSYSNYGYTF
CDR3 DNA: TGTGCCAGCAGTCGCAACAGCTACTCTAACTATGGCTACACCTTC

D gene: TRBD1
J gene: TRBJ1-5
CDR3 length: 15
clone size: many
V gene: TRBV2
CDR3 protein: CASSDTGQGNQPQHF
CDR3 DNA: TGTGCCAGCAGTGACACCGGACAGGGCAATCAGCCCCAGCATTTT

D gene: -
J gene: TRBJ2-1
CDR3 length: 11
clone size: -
V gene: TRBV7-2
CDR3 protein: CASSLVNGQFF
CDR3 DNA: TGTGCCAGCAGCTTAGTCAATGGGCAGTTCTTC

D gene: -
J gene: TRBJ1-2
CDR3 length: 15
clone size: many
V gene: TRBV10-3
CDR3 protein: CAISAPGTNPIRDTF
CDR3 DNA: TGTGCCATCAGTGCCCCGGGGACAAACCCAATACGGGACACCTTC

D gene: TRBD1
J gene: TRBJ1-2
CDR3 length: 15
clone size: few
V gene: TRBV7-9
CDR3 protein: CASSFPTGTIDGYTF
CDR3 DNA: TGTGCCAGCAGTTTCCCGACAGGGACCATTGATGGCTACACCTTC

D gene: -
J gene: TRBJ1-1
CDR3 length: 16
clone size: few
V gene: TRBV9
CDR3 protein: CASSVHLDLEATEAFF
CDR3 DNA: TGTGCCAGCAGCGTCCACCTCGACTTAGAAGCCACTGAAGCTTTCTTT

D gene: TRBD1
J gene: TRBJ1-2
CDR3 length: 14
clone size: -
V gene: TRBV28
CDR3 protein: CASSFGAGGDGYTF
CDR3 DNA: TGTGCCAGCAGTTTTGGGGCAGGGGGCGATGGCTACACCTTC

D gene: TRBD1
J gene: TRBJ1-1
CDR3 length: 15
clone size: few
V gene: TRBV7-2
CDR3 protein: CASNPQGQGHSEAFF
CDR3 DNA: TGTGCCAGCAACCCCCAGGGACAGGGTCACTCTGAAGCTTTCTTT

D gene: TRBD1
J gene: TRBJ1-6
CDR3 length: 16
clone size: many
V gene: TRBV7-9
CDR3 protein: CASSPGTGSFASPLHF
CDR3 DNA: TGTGCCAGCAGCCCGGGGACAGGGAGTTTTGCTTCACCCCTCCACTTT

D gene: -
J gene: TRBJ1-1
CDR3 length: 13
clone size: few
V gene: TRBV6-2/TRBV6-3
CDR3 protein: CASKGYSNTEAFF
CDR3 DNA: TGTGCCAGCAAAGGATACTCGAACACTGAAGCTTTCTTT

D gene: -
J gene: TRBJ1-3
CDR3 length: 14
clone size: -
V gene: TRBV7-9
CDR3 protein: CASSLEAGGNTIYF
CDR3 DNA: TGTGCCAGCAGCTTAGAGGCCGGGGGAAACACCATATATTTT

D gene: -
J gene: TRBJ1-2
CDR3 length: 14
clone size: -
V gene: TRBV7-9
CDR3 protein: CASSSGPVDYGYTF
CDR3 DNA: TGTGCCAGCAGCTCCGGGCCGGTGGACTATGGCTACACCTTC

D gene: -
J gene: TRBJ1-5
CDR3 length: 15
clone size: -
V gene: TRBV12-5
CDR3 protein: CASGLGTGSIGPQHF
CDR3 DNA: TGTGCTAGTGGTTTGGGAACAGGTAGCATTGGCCCCCAGCATTTT

D gene: -
J gene: TRBJ2-7
CDR3 length: 14
clone size: -
V gene: TRBV18
CDR3 protein: CASSPRTDHYEQYF
CDR3 DNA: TGTGCCAGCTCACCACGGACAGATCACTACGAGCAGTACTTC

D gene: TRBD1
J gene: TRBJ2-7
CDR3 length: 15
clone size: many
V gene: TRBV2
CDR3 protein: CASTPDRGNAYEQYF
CDR3 DNA: TGTGCCAGCACCCCCGACAGGGGAAATGCCTACGAGCAGTACTTC